This T cell receptor (beta chain) derives from a study of neurological immune-mediated disorders (dated by TCRdb to the late 2010s). Concerning the study at large: Peripheral blood TCR-beta repertoires from HTLV-I-associated myelopathy (HAM/TSP) patients, multiple sclerosis patients and healthy controls were compared by UMI-based sequencing. Longitudinal samples, technical triplicates and paired sorted CD4+ and CD8+ T-cell subsets, alongside PBMC samples, were included among the 90 to 130 TCR-beta libraries. Each longitudinal HAM/TSP and healthy donor was sampled at 3 time-points spaced at about 3-40 month intervals. The cohort was made up of about 66 subjects, consisting of roughly 15 HAM/TSP patients, 35 or so multiple sclerosis patients and about 20 healthy controls.

Overall study outcomes, separate from this receptor: No identical CDR3 amino acid sequences were shared among expanded clones across subjects, suggesting private TCR-beta repertoires in all groups. TCR clonal expansion was highest in HAM/TSP patients and lowest in MS patients, with MS patients falling below even healthy controls.

cDNA was synthesized by template-switch 5'RACE using a primer with a 10-nucleotide random unique molecular identifier that tagged each TCR transcript. Every sequencing run covered 15-18 subjects and yielded more than 160 million TCR-beta sequences. The RNeasy kit was used to extract total RNA. The KAPA Real-time Library Amplification kit was used to amplify TCR-beta VDJ regions with primers for the TCR constant region and the 5'RACE anchor. Sample indexes and Illumina adaptors were added in a first PCR, and a second PCR then increased library yield. The roughly 650 bp TCR product was size-selected on a 2% E-gel SizeSelection system after Ampure bead purification. Library quality was checked on a Bioanalyzer, concentration was measured with Qubit, and libraries were quantified with the Kapa Library Quantification kit before pooling. An Illumina HiSeq 2500 sequenced the libraries paired-end 2 x 150 bp. To increase sequence diversity, about 25-31% phiX was spiked into each library pool. From the authors' description of their analysis: The UMI-based MiGEC pipeline processed quality-filtered reads and removed over 85% of raw TCR sequences during error correction. IMGT germline references were used for alignment of VDJ genes, and clonotypes were defined by a unique CDR3 amino acid sequence together with V-J genes. Clonal expansion, Shannon diversity, and CDR3 relatedness (CalcPairwiseDistances, ClusterSamples) were evaluated with VDJtools, and phylogenetic trees were built with CLCbio workbench. Expanded clones were defined as having at least 8 unique UMIs, based on coefficient-of-variation modelling across technical triplicates. Clones were called with MiXCR by TCRdb after fastp trimmed the public reads at Q25, and only in-frame beta chains were retained. CDR3 protein sequences are deduplicated, and each keeps its most common genes and DNA. None of the V and J calls come from the authors' own analysis; TCRdb made them. The sample table contains some 54,000 distinct CDR3 sequences; only one count was recorded for roughly a tenth of them. The ten top clones hold 6.5% to 8% of the sample.

The germline V end is reduced by 6 bases and the J end by 3 bases; junction bases left unmatched: 7. From cysteine to phenylalanine, the CDR3 is 14 amino acids long. Kept here is only the CDR3 DNA, which spans 42 bases and is read in frame from base 1. In the germline V gene, CDR1 corresponds to MNHEY and CDR2 to SVGEGT. The time point label, read with the paper, signifies: longitudinal time-point 1 (baseline). Unsorted PBMC libraries were generated from 2 million PBMCs stored in RNAlater at -80 °C until RNA extraction. Peripheral blood was subjected to Ficoll-Hypaque density gradient centrifugation to isolate PBMCs, which were then cryopreserved in liquid nitrogen. This clonotype was picked up many times. Its antigen is still unknown. No much larger clone exists at a distance of one base, and base qualities are not known.

The receptor was derived from a male donor with HTLV-1-associated myelopathy (HAM/TSP). The sample taken for sequencing was PBMCs. The sequence links TRBV6-2 or TRBV6-3 to TRBJ2-7; TRBD1 agrees with 8 junctional bases. The DNA sequence follows: TGTGCCAGCAGCCCCTGGACAGGGAACTACGAGCAGTACTTC. Its amino acids are CASSPWTGNYEQYF.